The T cell receptor beta chain under discussion was sequenced for a study of OX40 agonist ivuxolimab in advanced cancers. Sequencing was performed with immunoSEQ multiplex PCR; in TCRdb, only in-frame clones are kept and a portion is missing. The table includes 90,000 to 100,000 clones, approximately 88% detected once. The CDR3 consists of 15 residues. V shed 3 bases and J 2 bases; nucleotides not matched to a gene: 5. Germline V gene sequence: CDR1 MRHNA, CDR2 SNTAGT. This TCR came from an adult with an advanced solid tumor such as melanoma, head and neck, liver or kidney cancer. The material sequenced was CD4+ or CD8+ T cells sorted from blood, taken in a trial of the OX40 agonist ivuxolimab. V and J are TRBV6-4 and TRBJ2-3, with TRBD2 identical over 7 bases. The CDR3 sequence is CASSDRRGDTDTQYF. The DNA for the CDR3 is TGTGCCAGCAGTGATCGACGGGGGGACACAGATACGCAGTATTTT.